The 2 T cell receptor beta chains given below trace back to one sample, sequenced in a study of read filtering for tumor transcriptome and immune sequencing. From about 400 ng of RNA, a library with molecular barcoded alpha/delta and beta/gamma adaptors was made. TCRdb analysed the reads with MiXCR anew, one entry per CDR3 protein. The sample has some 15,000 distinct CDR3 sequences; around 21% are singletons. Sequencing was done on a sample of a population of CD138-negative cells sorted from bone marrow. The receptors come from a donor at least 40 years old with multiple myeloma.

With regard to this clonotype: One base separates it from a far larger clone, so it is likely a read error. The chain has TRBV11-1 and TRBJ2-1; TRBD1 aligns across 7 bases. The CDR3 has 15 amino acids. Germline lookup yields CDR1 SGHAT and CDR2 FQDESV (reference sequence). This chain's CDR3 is CASSLGGLGYNGQFF. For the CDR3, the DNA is TGTGCCAGCAGCCTAGGGGGCTTAGGATACAATGGGCAGTTCTTC.

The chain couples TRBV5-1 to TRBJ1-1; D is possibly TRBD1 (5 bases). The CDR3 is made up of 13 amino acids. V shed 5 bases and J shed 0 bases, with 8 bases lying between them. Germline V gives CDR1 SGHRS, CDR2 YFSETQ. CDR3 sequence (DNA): TGCGCCAGCAGAGCAGGGATGAACACTGAAGCTTTCTTT. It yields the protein CASRAGMNTEAFF.